This T cell receptor beta chain was recorded in a study of OX40 agonist ivuxolimab in advanced cancers. Study-wide points: Certain nonresponders additionally had low normalized T-cell clonal expansion.

About this clone itself: The antigen remains unidentified.

The method was immunoSEQ multiplex PCR; TCRdb's version includes in-frame clones alone and lacks a portion of them. The table shows more than 45,000 clones, with 65% to 90% occurring only once. Trimming removed 4 bases from V and 9 bases from J, with 18 bases in between. The germline gives CDR1 SNHLY, CDR2 FYNNEI. The length of the CDR3 is 14 residues. Specimen: CD4+ or CD8+ T cells sorted from blood, collected in a trial of the OX40 agonist ivuxolimab. The genes are TRBV2 and TRBJ1-1, with a possible D match to TRBD1 (5 bases). The TCR sequence derives from an adult with an advanced solid tumor such as melanoma, head and neck, liver or kidney cancer. The CDR3 sequence: CASSGAGGGGKAFF. The CDR3 DNA reads TGTGCCAGCAGTGGGGCGGGGGGAGGTGGTAAAGCTTTCTTT.